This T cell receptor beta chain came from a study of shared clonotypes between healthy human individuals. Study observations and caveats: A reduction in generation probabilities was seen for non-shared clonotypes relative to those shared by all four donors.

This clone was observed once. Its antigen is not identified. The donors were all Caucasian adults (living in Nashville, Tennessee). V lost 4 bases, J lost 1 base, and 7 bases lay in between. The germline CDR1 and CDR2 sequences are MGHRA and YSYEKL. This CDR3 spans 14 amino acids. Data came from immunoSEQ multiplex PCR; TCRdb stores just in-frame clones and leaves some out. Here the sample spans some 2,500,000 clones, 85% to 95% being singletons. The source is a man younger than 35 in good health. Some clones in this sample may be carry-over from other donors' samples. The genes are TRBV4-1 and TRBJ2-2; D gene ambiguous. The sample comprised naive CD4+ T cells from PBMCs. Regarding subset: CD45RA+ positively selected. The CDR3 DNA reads TGCGCCAGCAGCCCAAGGGAGAACACCGGGGAGCTGTTTTTT. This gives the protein CASSPRENTGELFF.